This T cell receptor beta chain was sequenced in a study of T cell repertoires in cytomegalovirus infection. Study findings and constraints: Clonotypes of TCR beta that were HLA-C-restricted and CMV-specific dominated the ex vivo response.

V shed 0 bases, J shed 9 bases, and the junction held 4 bases outside the gene matches. The CDR3 contains 15 residues. Germline V CDR1 and CDR2: SGHTA, FQGNSA. TCRdb itself ran the reads through MiXCR, one entry per CDR3 protein. The sample carries tens of thousands of distinct CDR3 sequences, around 3.8% recorded once. The table lists this clonotype with many counts. Its antigen is undetermined. The chain joins TRBV7-2 to TRBJ1-6, with TRBD1 matching 8 bases. The TCR sequence derives from a human donor in good health (CMV status not recorded). Some clones in this sample may be carry-over from other donors' samples. The specimen was PBMCs. The CDR3 nucleotides read TGTGCCAGCAGCTTAGCTCAGGGGGCGGCTTCACCCCTCCACTTT. Translation gives CASSLAQGAASPLHF.